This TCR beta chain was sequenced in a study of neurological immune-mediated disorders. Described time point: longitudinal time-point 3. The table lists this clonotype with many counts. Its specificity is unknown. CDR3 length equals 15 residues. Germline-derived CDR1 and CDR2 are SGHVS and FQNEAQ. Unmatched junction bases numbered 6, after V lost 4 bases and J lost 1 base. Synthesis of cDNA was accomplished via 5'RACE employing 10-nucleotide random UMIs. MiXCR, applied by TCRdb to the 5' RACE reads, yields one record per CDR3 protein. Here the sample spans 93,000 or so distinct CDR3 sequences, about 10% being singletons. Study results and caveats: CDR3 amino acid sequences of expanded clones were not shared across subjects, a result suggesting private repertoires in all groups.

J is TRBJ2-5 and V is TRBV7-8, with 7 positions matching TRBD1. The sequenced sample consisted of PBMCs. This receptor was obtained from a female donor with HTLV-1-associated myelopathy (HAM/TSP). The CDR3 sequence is CASSSRTGVQETQYF. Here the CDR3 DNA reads TGTGCCAGCAGCTCTAGGACAGGTGTCCAAGAGACCCAGTACTTC.